This entry features one T cell receptor beta chain sequence. Which antigen it targets is not known. There are no base qualities to consult, and no much larger clone falls within one base. These data are taken from a study of multiple sclerosis patients with progressive multifocal leukoencephalopathy (dated by TCRdb to between 2018 and 2021). Broadly, across the study: Peripheral T and B cells were examined in MS patients who developed PML (4 under natalizumab, 1 after alemtuzumab) and in treated patients who did not develop PML. Longitudinal follow-up was performed in two natalizumab-treated patients who later developed PML, from before therapy through 6 and 12 months to PML onset. The study aimed to detect JC virus-specific or public T-cell expansions arising at the time of PML onset.

The full study reports these points: When PML developed, neither common TRBV or TRBJ gene usage nor preferential TRBV-TRBJ pairings were detected. Although TRB clones above 0.5% frequency turned up only in PML patients, the clones expanded at PML onset were already present before and during natalizumab therapy. Less diverse TRB repertoires in most PML patients were suggested by lower normalized Shannon entropy, whereas values near 1 were observed in the natalizumab-treated controls. The analysis covered only peripheral blood, although cerebrospinal fluid or brain lymphocytes might be more informative for natalizumab-associated PML. Because of the small, descriptive cohort, whether findings reflect JC virus infection or general immunocompromise remained unclear.

Using the immunoSEQ two-step multiplex PCR at survey-level depth, TRB CDR3 regions were amplified from genomic DNA. Synthetic inline TR CDR3 controls covering all V-J pairings were spiked into each PCR so that template counts could be estimated and amplification bias removed. Reads went through processing to reduce amplification and sequencing bias, and quantification was done against synthetic TR CDR3 analogs. Per the original workflow: Raw data were processed in ImmunoSEQ Analyzer, with out-of-frame sequences and CDR3s containing stop codons removed, and gene names were assigned according to IMGT nomenclature. Normalized Shannon entropy, defined as 1 minus Pielou's evenness, was used to summarize repertoire diversity. TRB sequences were considered identical only when V gene, J gene and CDR3 were shared. Public PML clonotypes were defined as CDR3s shared by two or more PML-onset samples but absent from earlier samples, from controls, and from public databases. Positional CDR3 amino acid composition was analyzed in Skylign with the observed count method. Entries here come from immuneACCESS through TCRdb and include only in-frame sequences with V and J called. Some clones fail to appear in such tables; in the studies checked, an unresolved V gene covers under half of the shortfall, and the cause of the remainder is unknown. Clonal size and the V and J genes are those of that table, whereas D and trimming came from the DNA. Counted in this sample were around 25,000 clones; 75% to 95% of them appeared once. 2% to 2.5% of the sample lies in the top ten.

This sample's time point label indicates: around 12 months of natalizumab therapy. The treatment or condition label on this specimen signifies: on natalizumab therapy at sampling. The controls were 4 to 6 MS patients treated with natalizumab who did not develop PML and who were sampled longitudinally. Interferon beta had previously been received by all listed patients, and all PML patients were female. Blood samples at T1 and T2 were obtained at 6 and 12 months of natalizumab therapy, respectively. Ficoll-Hypaque density gradient centrifugation was used to isolate peripheral blood mononuclear cells. The material was PBMCs, obtained from a patient treated with natalizumab. This TCR came from a man aged 25-45 years with multiple sclerosis.

In nucleotide form, the sequence is TGTGCCAGCAGCTTAAAAAGCCTAGCGGCCCGCACAGATACGCAGTATTTT. This yields the protein CASSLKSLAARTDTQYF. The chain uses TRBV7-2 and TRBJ2-3; the junction holds 7 bases that match TRBD2. CDR1 is given as SGHTA and CDR2 as FQGNSA, both from the germline V gene. The germline V and J ends show losses of 2 bases and 1 base respectively, and no gene match explains 9 bases of the junction. CDR3 length: 17 amino acids, cysteine to phenylalanine. Only the CDR3 region is kept as DNA, spanning 51 bases read in frame from base 1.